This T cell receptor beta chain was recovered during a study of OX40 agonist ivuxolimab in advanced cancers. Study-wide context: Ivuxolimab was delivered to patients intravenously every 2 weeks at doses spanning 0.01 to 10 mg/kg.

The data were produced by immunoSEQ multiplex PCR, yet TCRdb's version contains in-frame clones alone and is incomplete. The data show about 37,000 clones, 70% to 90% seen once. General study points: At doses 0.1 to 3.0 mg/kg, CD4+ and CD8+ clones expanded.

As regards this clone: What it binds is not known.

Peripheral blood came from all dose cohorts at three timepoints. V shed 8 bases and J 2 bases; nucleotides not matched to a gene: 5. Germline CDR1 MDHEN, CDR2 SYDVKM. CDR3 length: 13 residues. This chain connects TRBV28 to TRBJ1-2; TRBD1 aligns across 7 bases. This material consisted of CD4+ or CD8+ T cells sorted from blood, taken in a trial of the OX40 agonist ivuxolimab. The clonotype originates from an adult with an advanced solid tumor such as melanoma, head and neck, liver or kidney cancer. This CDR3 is CASHRGLNYGYTF. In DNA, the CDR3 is TGTGCCAGCCACAGGGGACTGAACTATGGCTACACCTTC.